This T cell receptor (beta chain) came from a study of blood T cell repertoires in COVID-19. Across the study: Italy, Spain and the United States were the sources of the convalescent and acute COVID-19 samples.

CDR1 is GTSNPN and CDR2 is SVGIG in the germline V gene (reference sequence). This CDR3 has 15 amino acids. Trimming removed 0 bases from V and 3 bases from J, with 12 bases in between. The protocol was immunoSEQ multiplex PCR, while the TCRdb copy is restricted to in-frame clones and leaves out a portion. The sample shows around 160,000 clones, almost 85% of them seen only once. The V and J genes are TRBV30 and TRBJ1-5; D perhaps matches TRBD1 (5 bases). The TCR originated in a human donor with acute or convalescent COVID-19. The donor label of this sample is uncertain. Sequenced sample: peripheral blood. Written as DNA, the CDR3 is TGTGCCTGGAGTGTCTGGGGCGTAGACAATCAGCCCCAGCATTTT. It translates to CAWSVWGVDNQPQHF.